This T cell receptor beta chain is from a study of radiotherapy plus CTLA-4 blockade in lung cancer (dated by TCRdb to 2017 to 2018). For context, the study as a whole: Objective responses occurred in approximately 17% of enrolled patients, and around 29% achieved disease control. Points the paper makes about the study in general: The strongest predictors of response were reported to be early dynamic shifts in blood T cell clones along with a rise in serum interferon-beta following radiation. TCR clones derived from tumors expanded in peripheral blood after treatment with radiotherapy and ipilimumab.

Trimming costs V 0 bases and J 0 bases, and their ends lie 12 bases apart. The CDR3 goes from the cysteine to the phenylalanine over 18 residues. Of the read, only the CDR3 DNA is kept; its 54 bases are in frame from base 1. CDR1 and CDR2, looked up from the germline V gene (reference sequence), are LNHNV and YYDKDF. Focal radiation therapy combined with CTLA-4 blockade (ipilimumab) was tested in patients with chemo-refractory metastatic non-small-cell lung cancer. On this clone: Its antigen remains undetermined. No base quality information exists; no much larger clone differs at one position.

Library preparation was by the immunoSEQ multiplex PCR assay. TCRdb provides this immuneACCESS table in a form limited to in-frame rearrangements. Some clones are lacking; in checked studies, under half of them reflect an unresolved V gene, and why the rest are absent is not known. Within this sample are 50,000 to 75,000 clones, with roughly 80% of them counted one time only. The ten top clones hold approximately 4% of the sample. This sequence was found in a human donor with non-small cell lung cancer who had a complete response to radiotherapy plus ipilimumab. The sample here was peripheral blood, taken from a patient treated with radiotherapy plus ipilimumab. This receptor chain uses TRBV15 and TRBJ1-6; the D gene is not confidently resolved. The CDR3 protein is CATSRDPPDSSYNSPLHF. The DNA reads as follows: TGTGCCACCAGCAGAGATCCTCCTGACTCCTCCTATAATTCACCCCTCCACTTT.